Sequencing of this TCR beta chain was carried out in a study of human T cells and chemical hapten exposure (dated by TCRdb to 2020 to 2022). At the level of the whole study: For sensitization, 2% DPC in acetone was applied to a roughly 2 cm by roughly 2 cm area of upper inner arm skin. Weekly therapeutic DPC doses were additionally applied to the scalp of patients throughout the roughly 23-week study period. Patch testing was performed on the upper back with Finn chambers containing 0.01% DPC, and the patch tests were scored after 6 days according to International Contact Dermatitis Research Group standards. Alopecia areata with under or over 50% scalp involvement, alopecia totalis and alopecia universalis were represented in the patient cohort, which was mostly female. Libraries were pooled for sequencing, and per-sample TCR yields varied mainly because of small differences in library volumes within the pool. In alopecia patients, the study followed how the peripheral blood TCR repertoire changed in vivo over primary and secondary sensitization to diphenylcyclopropenone (DPC), a hapten. Patient blood was sampled pre-sensitization (week 0) and at 2, 6 and about 24 weeks after DPC sensitization. About 30 alopecia patients provided blood for TCR sequencing at one to four time points (pre-sensitization, 2, 6 and 24 weeks). Both TCR alpha and TCR beta chains were sequenced from each blood RNA sample.

Results the study describes overall, beyond this receptor: Patch test score was positively correlated with the number of PT1 expanded TCRs, with significance at thresholds 8, 16 and 32 but not at 4. DPC sensitization did not change how many TCRs were above 1 in 1000 frequency, and no evidence was found of alterations in global repertoire structure. After repeated subsampling, changes were observed in the strength of the expansion versus patch-test correlation and in the threshold at which the correlation became significant. Compared with pre-sensitization or healthy control sets, expanded TCRs formed significantly more large CDR3 similarity clusters, which is consistent with antigen-driven responses. Because all patients had alopecia, a presumed autoimmune disease, the immune response of the patients might differ from that of healthy individuals.

This clonotype was observed a few times. No antigen is known for it. One base away there is no much larger clone; base qualities are not given. Preparation of the library involved RACE. This sample was sequenced with a NextSeq 500. Library preparation attached unique molecular identifiers to individual cDNA molecules for quantitative, reproducible TCR counting. In the original analysis: A median of around 96,000 TCRs per sample was observed, with a range of roughly 23,224 to 750,000. V, J and CDR3 annotation of the TCR reads was carried out using the Decombinator software suite. For the PS versus PT1 abundance plots, all samples were subsampled to the same number of TCRs (28,000). TCRs were defined as expanded if absent before sensitization and observed at least eight times at the 2-week time point. TCRdb reworked the public reads: Q25 trimming with fastp, MiXCR clone assembly, productive beta chains retained. Each entry merges the rows of one CDR3 protein and shows their most common DNA and genes. These V and J calls rely on TCRdb rather than the paper's analysis. Recorded for this sample are almost 35,000 distinct CDR3 sequences; about a tenth of them occurred a single time. 27% of the sample lies in the top ten.

The sample's time point label is to be understood as: pre-sensitization, week 0. What the treatment or condition label conveys for this sample: therapeutic diphenylcyclopropenone sensitization with weekly scalp DPC. Total RNA was isolated from unfractionated whole blood collected in Tempus Blood RNA tubes. Blood at each patch-test visit was drawn before the patch test was applied. To be eligible, patients had to be aged 18 to 70, diagnosed with alopecia and judged suitable for DPC therapy, while pregnant patients were excluded. The CDR3 goes from the cysteine to the phenylalanine over 14 residues. The CDR3 DNA has 42 bases and is translated from base 1. Reading the germline V gene gives CDR1 SQVTM and CDR2 ANQGSEA. V loses 7 bases at its end and J loses 5 bases; junction bases beyond the gene matches: 9.

The TCR sequence derives from a man between 50 and 59 years old with alopecia areata. Some clones in this sample may be carry-over from other donors' samples. This specimen consisted of whole blood, obtained in connection with sensitization to the hapten diphenylcyclopropenone (DPC). The receptor chain draws on TRBV29-1 and TRBJ2-3, with 10 bases in between that match TRBD2. The DNA reads TGCAGCGCTGTTTTACTAGCGGGACTAGATACGCAGTATTTT. The translation is CSAVLLAGLDTQYF.